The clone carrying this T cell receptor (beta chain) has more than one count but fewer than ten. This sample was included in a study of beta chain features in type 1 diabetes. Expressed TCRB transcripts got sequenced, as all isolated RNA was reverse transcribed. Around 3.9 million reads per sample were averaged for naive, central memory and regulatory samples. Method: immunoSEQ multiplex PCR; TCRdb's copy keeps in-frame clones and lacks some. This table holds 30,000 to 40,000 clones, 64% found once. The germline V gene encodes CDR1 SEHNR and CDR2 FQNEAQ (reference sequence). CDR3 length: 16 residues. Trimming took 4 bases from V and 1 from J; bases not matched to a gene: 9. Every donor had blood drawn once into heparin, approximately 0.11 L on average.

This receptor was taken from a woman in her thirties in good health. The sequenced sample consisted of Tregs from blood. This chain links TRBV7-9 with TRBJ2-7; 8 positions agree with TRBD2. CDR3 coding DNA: TGTGCCAGCAGCTCATCAGGCCGGGGGGGATCCTACGAGCAGTACTTC. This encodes CASSSSGRGGSYEQYF.